A selection of T cell receptor beta chains follows, all from one sample in a study of early T cells in non-severe SARS-CoV-2 infection. One entry per CDR3 protein, called by TCRdb with MiXCR from the 5' RACE reads. Of 55,000 or so distinct CDR3 sequences detected, around 7% appear once; the ten largest clones hold 5.8%. The sequenced sample was whole blood, obtained at baseline. These TCRs come from an adult who was a healthcare worker with PCR-confirmed SARS-CoV-2 infection or an uninfected control (not recorded which). Each CDR3 is given with its conserved first and last residue. A D gene is named only where the DNA matches it firmly. For some rows the clone size is stated as once, few or many, or as a class when expanded; others skip it.

clone_size j_call d_call v_call cdr3_nt cdr3_aa
many TRBJ2-6 NA TRBV4-2 TGTGCCAGCAGCCAAGATCGGACGAGCTCTGGGGCCAACGTCCTGACTTTC CASSQDRTSSGANVLTF
few TRBJ1-2 NA TRBV10-2 TGCGCCAGCAGTGAGTCGAGGGAGGGCTATGGCTACACCTTC CASSESREGYGYTF
NA TRBJ2-1 TRBD2 TRBV7-2 TGTGCCAGCAGCTTTAGCGTAACTAGCGGGGTGAAGGAGCAGTTCTTC CASSFSVTSGVKEQFF
few TRBJ2-1 TRBD2 TRBV6-2/TRBV6-3 TGTGCCACTGCGAAGCGGGGGCTCCACAATGAGCAGTTCTTC CATAKRGLHNEQFF
few TRBJ2-3 TRBD1 TRBV7-2 TGTGCCAGCAGCTTAAACCCACCGGGACAGGGAATCACAGATACGCAGTATTTT CASSLNPPGQGITDTQYF
few TRBJ2-5 NA TRBV18 TGTGCCAGCTCACCGCCCAATAGCCAAGAGACCCAGTACTTC CASSPPNSQETQYF
many TRBJ2-2 TRBD2 TRBV6-5 TGTGCCAGCAGTGTTACGGGGGGGCAAGGCGGGGAGCTGTTTTTT CASSVTGGQGGELFF
many TRBJ2-4 NA TRBV5-5 TGTGCCAGCAGCTTAGTCTCCGAGGACATTCAGTACTTC CASSLVSEDIQYF
many TRBJ2-4 NA TRBV7-9 TGTGCCAGCAGATCAAAGGCAGAGGTGGACATTCAGTACTTC CASRSKAEVDIQYF
few TRBJ2-2 NA TRBV5-1 TGCGCCAGCAGCTTGGACCCCATCGGGGAGCTGTTTTTT CASSLDPIGELFF
few TRBJ1-1 NA TRBV6-2/TRBV6-3 TGTGCCAGCAGTTACCTCACACGTCTGAACACTGAAGCTTTCTTT CASSYLTRLNTEAFF
NA TRBJ1-1 NA TRBV20-1 TGCAGTGCTAGTCACCACGGGGGGAACACTGAAGCTTTCTTT CSASHHGGNTEAFF
few TRBJ2-3 NA TRBV7-3 TGTGCCAGCAGCTTACAGGCAGATACGCAGTATTTT CASSLQADTQYF
NA TRBJ2-7 NA TRBV6-6 TGTGCCAGCAGTTACGACAGTGCCTACGAGCAGTACTTC CASSYDSAYEQYF
NA TRBJ2-7 NA TRBV5-5 TGTGCCAGCAGCCTCCGGAACTACGAGCAGTACTTC CASSLRNYEQYF
NA TRBJ1-2 TRBD1 TRBV29-1 TGCAGCGTTGTTGGGGACAGTTCGACGCGGAGCTATGGCTACACCTTC CSVVGDSSTRSYGYTF
many TRBJ2-2 NA TRBV12-3/TRBV12-4 TGTGCCAGCAGCCCCGGAGGTGCTGGGGAGCTGTTTTTT CASSPGGAGELFF
NA TRBJ2-2 NA TRBV6-5 TGTGCCAGTCGTACTCTGGTGGGGGGGCCGAACACCGGGGAGCTGTTTTTT CASRTLVGGPNTGELFF
many TRBJ1-2 NA TRBV12-3/TRBV12-4 TGTGCCAGCAGTTTAACAGGGACCACTAACTATGGCTACACCTTC CASSLTGTTNYGYTF
NA TRBJ1-2 NA TRBV11-2 TGTGCCAGCAGCTTACTAGGACAGAGCTATGGCTACACCTTC CASSLLGQSYGYTF
many TRBJ2-7 TRBD1 TRBV29-1 TGCAGCGTTGTCGGTCAGGGGGCTCTCGGCTACGAGCAGTACTTC CSVVGQGALGYEQYF
few TRBJ2-3 TRBD1 TRBV5-1 TGCGCCACCTCGGGACAGGATCCCACAGATACGCAGTATTTT CATSGQDPTDTQYF
few TRBJ1-6 TRBD1 TRBV7-2 TGTGCCATAAGACAGGGGGCGGGTTCACCCCTCCACTTT CAIRQGAGSPLHF
few TRBJ2-1 NA TRBV20-1 TGCAGTGCTAGAGGAGCCGTCGGCTTGATCTTC CSARGAVGLIF
many TRBJ1-1 NA TRBV7-2 TGTGCCAGCAGCTTCACGAAGTCGAACACTGAAGCTTTCTTT CASSFTKSNTEAFF
many TRBJ2-7 TRBD1 TRBV5-1 TGCGCCAGCAGCTTGGCGGGACAGGGGAACGAGCAGTACTTC CASSLAGQGNEQYF
NA TRBJ1-3 NA TRBV12-3/TRBV12-4 TGTGCCAGCAGTTGGATTTTACAGGGTTACACCATATATTTT CASSWILQGYTIYF
many TRBJ1-2 TRBD1 TRBV19 TGTGCCACCGAGACCTCCAGGGGGCGGGGTAACTATGGCTACACCTTC CATETSRGRGNYGYTF
many TRBJ1-2 NA TRBV7-2 TGTGCCAGCAGCGTTACAGGGTCCGGTGGCTACACCTTC CASSVTGSGGYTF
many TRBJ2-2 NA TRBV7-3 TGTGCCAGCAGCTCTAACACCGGGGAGCTGTTTTTT CASSSNTGELFF
many TRBJ2-3 NA TRBV2 TGTGCCAGCATCGACATAGGAGTTGGCGCAGATACGCAGTATTTT CASIDIGVGADTQYF
NA TRBJ2-3 NA TRBV7-8 TGTGCCAGCAGCTTAGTTCTCAGCACTAGCACAGATACGCAGTATTTT CASSLVLSTSTDTQYF
once TRBJ2-1 NA TRBV27 TGTGCCAGCAGTTTATCAATACAGGGACAACTCTACAATGAGCAGTTCTTC CASSLSIQGQLYNEQFF
many TRBJ1-1 NA TRBV5-1 TGCGCCAGCAGGCCGGGACCCTCGAACACTGAAGCTTTCTTT CASRPGPSNTEAFF
NA TRBJ2-3 TRBD1 TRBV5-1 TGCGCCAGCAGCTTCCAGGGGGCTAGCACAGATACGCAGTATTTT CASSFQGASTDTQYF